This TCR beta chain stems from a study of tumor-infiltrating lymphocytes in primary liver carcinoma (dated by TCRdb to about 2017). For the wider study: Between late 2015 and early 2016, a handful of patients in China with histopathologically diagnosed primary liver carcinoma had their tumors surgically resected. Hepatocellular carcinoma (four) or combined HCC and intrahepatic cholangiocarcinoma (one) was present in the five patients, who were three men and two women aged 30 to 69 years. The five patients had tumors staged T1-T3 N0M0, with maximum diameters ranging from about 4 to 11 cm. Each sample produced about 3.5 to 7.13 million productive TCRbeta reads, and read depth showed no significant difference between tissue types. Across five regions of each liver tumor, along with adjacent normal tissue and blood, the study brought together TCRbeta repertoire sequencing, expression microarrays and whole-exome sequencing. A total of 35 or so specimens from 5 patients went through TCRbeta repertoire sequencing, namely 25 tumor regions, 5 adjacent noncancerous liver tissues and 5 peripheral blood samples. Reproducibility between technical replicate repertoires was high, with correlation coefficients above 0.95 and mean shared-clone rates about 0.91.

Points the paper makes about the study in general: The top 250 clones accounted for a significantly greater share of the repertoire in tumors than in blood (p = 0.039). Because the samples were bulk and unsorted, CD4+ and CD8+ T cell repertoires could not be compared. The study included only five patients, and the authors note findings should be validated in a larger study. Pairs of tumor regions showed greater repertoire overlap (mean roughly 35%) than tumor-adjacent pairs (roughly 17%) or tumor-blood pairs (approximately 15%), which is consistent with antigen-driven expansion. Because sequencing covered only the TCR beta chain and unpaired alpha chains were not captured, true repertoire diversity is likely underestimated.

TCRbeta-specific cDNA was reverse-transcribed from approximately 500 ng total RNA using a constant-region primer and ProtoScript II reverse transcriptase. Three nested multiplex PCR rounds, following a slightly modified ARM-PCR procedure, were used to build the TCRbeta libraries. Each of the first two PCR rounds ran for nine to ten cycles and used multiplex TRBV1-TRBV30 forward primers together with a Cbeta reverse primer. Sample barcodes and Illumina adapters were added in a final 25-cycle PCR using Deep VentR polymerase. Before sequencing, amplicons between 200 and 500 bp were purified from gel using a QIAquick gel extraction kit. The TCRbeta amplicons were sequenced with 250-bp paired-end reads on an Illumina HiSeq 2500. On the study's bioinformatics: Reads were quality-trimmed with Trimmomatic v0.33, and paired reads were merged with FLASH v1.2.11 to recover full CDR3 sequences. V, D and J germline segments were assigned to the rearranged TCRbeta sequences using MiGEC v1.2.1b. Clonotype statistics and Shannon-Wiener diversity indices were calculated with VDJtools v1.0.0. Except for diversity analysis, only the 250 most abundant clonotypes of each sample were used in subsequent analyses to reduce sampling bias. TCRdb's own reprocessing of the public reads used fastp at Q25 and MiXCR and kept productive beta chains. Rows are combined by CDR3 protein, so each entry shows the most common genes and DNA. The V and J calls reflect TCRdb's pipeline rather than the authors' work. Present in this sample are 310,000 or so distinct CDR3 sequences, around 50% of which were seen just once. Approximately 15% of the sample comes from the top ten.

This clonotype was counted once. Its antigen is still unknown. One junction end disagrees with the germline gene, perhaps due to a read error. From a lookup of the germline V gene, CDR1 and CDR2 are LGHNA and YNFKEQ. From its cysteine to its phenylalanine, the CDR3 spans 15 amino acids. Kept here is only the CDR3 DNA, which spans 45 bases and is read in frame from base 1. Blood RNA was extracted from unsorted whole blood using TRIzol reagent, and germline DNA was obtained with the DNeasy Blood & Tissue kit. At the time of sampling, the patients had chronic HBV infection and had not received any treatment. Approximately 3.9 milliliters of peripheral blood were collected into K2EDTA tubes before surgery.

The TCR comes from a woman younger than 45 with primary liver carcinoma and hepatitis B virus infection. Sequencing used peripheral blood. The V and J genes are TRBV4-2 and TRBJ2-5; 7 central nucleotides agree with TRBD1. The CDR3 reads CASSLFSGTEETQYF. The DNA reads as follows: TGTGCCAGCAGCCTCTTCTCCGGGACAGAAGAGACCCAGTACTTT.